The 25 T cell receptor beta chains in this list originate from one sample, sequenced in a study of blood T cell repertoires in COVID-19. Only in-frame clones appear in the TCRdb table, and some are missing; sequencing was by immunoSEQ multiplex PCR. Of some 200,000 clones in the sample, roughly 90% are singletons; the top ten hold 1.5% to 2%. Sequenced: peripheral blood. These receptors came from a man between 65 and 79 years old with acute or convalescent COVID-19.

The V gene is TRBV10-2, the J gene TRBJ2-1, with 7 bases aligning to TRBD2. There are 17 residues in the CDR3. Looked up from germline, CDR1 is WSHSY and CDR2 is SAAADI. J gave up 7 bases and V 6 bases, and 18 bases lay outside the gene matches. The CDR3 sequence: CASSSDLGLVSGNEQFF. Written as DNA, the CDR3 is TGCGCCAGCAGCAGTGATTTAGGACTAGTGAGTGGGAATGAGCAGTTCTTC.

This clone was seen a few times. The same CDR3 is also encoded by other DNA sequences in this sample. This chain connects TRBV2 to TRBJ1-1; no clear D gene. V dropped 5 bases and J dropped 2 bases, with 9 bases sitting between them. Germline V gives CDR1 SNHLY, CDR2 FYNNEI. The length of the CDR3 is 13 residues. The CDR3 DNA reads as TGTGCCAGCAGTTCCGACTCAAACACTGAAGCTTTCTTT. Residues: CASSSDSNTEAFF.

The chain links TRBV27 to TRBJ2-7; 8 bases are shared with TRBD2. The V gene's germline CDR1 is MNHEY and CDR2 SMNVEV (reference sequence). The V gene end was trimmed by 3 bases and the J gene end by 6 bases; junction bases not matched to a gene: 1. The length of the CDR3 is 12 residues. CDR3 coding DNA: TGTGCCAGCAGTTTGGCGGGAGGCGAGCAGTACTTC. Protein product: CASSLAGGEQYF.

The V gene is TRBV6-1, the J gene TRBJ2-5; 7 nucleotides align to TRBD1. The trim removed 1 base at V and 5 bases at J, leaving 7 bases unmatched. Germline CDR1 and CDR2: MNHNS and SASEGT. CDR3 length: 15 residues. Here the CDR3 reads CASSEDEGALETQYF. The CDR3 DNA follows: TGTGCCAGCAGTGAAGATGAGGGGGCTCTGGAGACCCAGTACTTC.

The chain employs TRBV5-6 and TRBJ2-3; 7 bases agree with TRBD1. The V segment lost 3 bases and the J segment 8 bases; nucleotides outside the gene matches: 9. The CDR3 loop spans 14 amino acids. Germline V CDR1 and CDR2: SGHDT, YYEEEE. The CDR3 DNA reads TGTGCCAGCAGCTCAGTTACAGGGGCGGTTACGCAGTATTTT. This sequence encodes CASSSVTGAVTQYF.

The rearrangement uses TRBV19 and TRBJ2-3, with 8 nucleotides matching TRBD2. Trimming cost V 3 bases and J 4 bases; bases outside gene matches: 3. This CDR3 has 14 residues. Germline loops: CDR1 LNHDA, CDR2 SQIVND (reference sequence). The CDR3 DNA is TGTGCCAGTAGTATCGGACTAGCAGCAGATACGCAGTATTTT. The encoded protein is CASSIGLAADTQYF.

The CDR3 spells CASSSLWGTKETQYF. CDR3 coding DNA: TGTGCCAGCAGCTCCCTCTGGGGGACTAAGGAGACCCAGTACTTC. J is TRBJ2-5 and V is TRBV7-2; TRBD2 matches 7 bases. This CDR3 has 15 residues. CDR1 is SGHTA, CDR2 FQGNSA, per germline. Trimming took 4 bases from V and 5 from J; bases not matched to a gene: 10.

This chain uses TRBV28 with TRBJ2-5; TRBD1 aligns across 8 bases. The CDR3 runs 14 residues. Germline assignment: CDR1 MDHEN and CDR2 SYDVKM. The ends lost 6 bases at V and 2 bases at J; junction bases unmatched: 5. The CDR3 reads CASRPTGGQETQYF. The CDR3 DNA reads TGTGCCAGCAGGCCAACAGGGGGACAAGAGACCCAGTACTTC.

V and J are TRBV10-3 and TRBJ2-7; 9 bases line up with TRBD2. J gave up 4 bases and V 4 bases, and 8 bases lay outside the gene matches. CDR1 ENHRY and CDR2 SYGVKD come from the germline V gene. The CDR3 spans 15 residues. This CDR3 is CAISGTASGNYEQYF. Here the CDR3 DNA reads TGTGCCATCAGTGGTACCGCTAGCGGGAATTACGAGCAGTACTTC.

The chain employs TRBV7-3 and TRBJ2-3; 7 nucleotides match TRBD2. CDR3 length: 15 residues. Germline V gene sequence: CDR1 SGHTA, CDR2 FQGTGA. The V segment lost 2 bases and the J segment 1 base; nucleotides outside the gene matches: 3. The CDR3 region is CASSLGGSGTDTQYF. The CDR3 DNA follows: TGTGCCAGCAGCTTAGGCGGGAGTGGCACAGATACGCAGTATTTT.

CDR3 nucleotide sequence: TGTGCCAGCAGTGCATCCCGGGAGACCCAGTACTTC. Its protein is CASSASRETQYF. The V and J genes are TRBV2 and TRBJ2-5; D is undetermined. Germline values: CDR1 SNHLY, CDR2 FYNNEI. This CDR3 has 12 amino acids. V was cut by 4 bases and J by 5 bases, with 8 bases left in between.

The V call is TRBV28, the J call TRBJ1-1; D is unclear. V was cut by 7 bases and J by 1 base, with 7 bases left in between. Per the germline V gene, CDR1 is MDHEN and CDR2 is SYDVKM. The CDR3 extends over 12 amino acids. CDR3 protein: CASNSKNTEAFF. Written as DNA, the CDR3 is TGTGCCAGCAACAGCAAGAACACTGAAGCTTTCTTT.

The chain has TRBV6-6 and TRBJ2-7, with 7 bases matching TRBD1. The germline V gene has CDR1 MNHNY and CDR2 SVGAGI (reference sequence). The J segment lost 3 bases and the V segment lost 8 bases, leaving 7 bases of the junction unmatched. There are 13 residues in the CDR3. As DNA, the CDR3 is TGTGCCAGCGGTAGGGACAGCAGCTACGAGCAGTACTTC. Translating it yields CASGRDSSYEQYF.

This chain links TRBV5-1 with TRBJ2-7; 9 nucleotides line up with TRBD1. Germline CDR1 and CDR2: SGHRS and YFSETQ. The CDR3 is 16 amino acids. The ends lost 1 base at V and 6 bases at J; junction bases unmatched: 11. The CDR3 DNA reads TGCGCCAGCAGCTTGTTACCCGGGGGACAGGGAACCGAGCAGTACTTC. It encodes CASSLLPGGQGTEQYF. Using reference TRBV5-1 and TRBJ2-7 for the parts outside the CDR3, the full variable domain is KAGVTQTPRYLIKTRGQQVTLSCSPISGHRSVSWYQQTPGQGLQFLFEYFSETQRNKGNFPGRFSGRQFSNSRSEMNVSTLELGDSALYLCASSLLPGGQGTEQYFGPGTRLTVT.

This chain links TRBV6-6 with TRBJ1-5; 8 nucleotides align to TRBD1. This CDR3 spans 15 amino acids. CDR1 MNHNY and CDR2 SVGAGI come from the germline V gene (reference sequence). V was pared by 6 bases and J by 2 bases, with 6 bases of the junction left unmatched. The CDR3 reads CASSRTGLGNQPQHF. In DNA, the CDR3 is TGTGCCAGCAGCAGGACAGGGCTTGGCAATCAGCCCCAGCATTTT.

The rearrangement joins TRBV5-1 to TRBJ2-7, with 7 bases identical to TRBD2. The junction had 15 bases not matched to a gene; V was cut back by 4 bases and J by 5 bases. Germline-derived CDR1 and CDR2 are SGHRS and YFSETQ. CDR3 length: 16 amino acids. CDR3 sequence reads: CASSQGTILLRDEQYF. The CDR3 DNA reads TGCGCCAGCAGCCAAGGGACTATACTACTAAGGGACGAGCAGTACTTC.

The V gene is TRBV30, the J gene TRBJ2-2; no definite D call. The CDR3 is 12 amino acids. Germline CDR1 and CDR2: GTSNPN and SVGIG (reference sequence). V was trimmed by 2 bases and J by 7 bases, leaving 8 bases between them. The chain's CDR3 is CAWSPVYGELFF. For the CDR3, the DNA is TGTGCCTGGAGTCCGGTGTACGGGGAGCTGTTTTTT.

This clone came up a few times. This rearrangement joins TRBV29-1 to TRBJ1-4, with TRBD1 matching 9 bases. Trimming took 7 bases from V and 7 from J; bases not matched to a gene: 4. This CDR3 spans 12 amino acids. From germline, CDR1 is SQVTM and CDR2 ANQGSEA. CDR3 nucleotide sequence: TGCAGCGCCGGGACAGGGTCTGAAAAACTGTTTTTT. Amino acids: CSAGTGSEKLFF.

The chain has TRBV10-3 and TRBJ1-6; TRBD1 agrees at 10 bases. CDR3 length equals 16 residues. Germline values: CDR1 ENHRY, CDR2 SYGVKD. V dropped 6 bases and J dropped 8; count of bases not matched to a gene: 10. CDR3 coding DNA: TGTGCCATCAGGCCGGACAGGGGGGGTGCGGATTCACCCCTCCACTTT. Its protein product is CAIRPDRGGADSPLHF.

In this sample, this clone turned up once. The rearrangement joins TRBV3-1 (or the pseudogene TRBV3-2) to TRBJ2-1; the D gene is possibly TRBD2 (5 bases). In germline, CDR1 is LGHDT, CDR2 YNNKEL (reference sequence). This CDR3 has 13 amino acids. V dropped 6 bases and J dropped 5 bases, with 11 bases sitting between them. CDR3 in DNA: TGTGCCAGCAGAATCAGCGGTAACAATGAGCAGTTCTTC. This codes for CASRISGNNEQFF.

This clone was seen a handful of times. The chain recombines TRBV9 with TRBJ1-2; D gene ambiguous. Germline loops: CDR1 SGDLS, CDR2 YYNGEE. The CDR3 is 16 amino acids. Deletions cut 4 bases from V and 5 bases from J, with 21 bases between. CDR3 DNA: TGTGCCAGCAGCCAGACGGTGGGGAAGCCGGGGTATGGCTACACCTTC. Translating gives CASSQTVGKPGYGYTF.

This clone was observed a few times. V gene TRBV5-4 combines with J gene TRBJ1-5; D ambiguous. The length of the CDR3 is 13 residues. Trimming left V 0 bases short and J 3 bases short, with 4 bases between. Germline lookup yields CDR1 SGHNT and CDR2 YYREEE (reference sequence). CDR3 protein: CASSLAPNQPQHF. CDR3 in DNA: TGTGCCAGCAGCTTGGCTCCCAATCAGCCCCAGCATTTT.

The chain joins TRBV19 to TRBJ1-2, with 10 bases aligning to TRBD1. The germline gives CDR1 LNHDA, CDR2 SQIVND (reference sequence). J gave up 5 bases and V 6 bases, and 3 bases lay outside the gene matches. The CDR3 length is 13 residues. In DNA form, the CDR3 reads TGTGCCAGTAGGACAGGGGGCAGTTATGGCTACACCTTC. Translated: CASRTGGSYGYTF.

The CDR3 DNA follows: TGTGCCAGCAGCCTGACTAGCGGGGGGGATACGCAGTATTTT. Its translation: CASSLTSGGDTQYF. The rearrangement links TRBV9 to TRBJ2-3, with 13 bases fitting TRBD2. V lost 4 bases to trimming and J lost 6 bases; unmatched junction nucleotides: 2. CDR3 size: 14 residues. Germline CDR1 reads SGDLS; CDR2 reads YYNGEE.

This clone has just one count. Here the CDR3 DNA reads TGTGCCAGCAGAGCTAGCGATTGGGAGACCCAGTACTTC. Translating it yields CASRASDWETQYF. The rearrangement links TRBV2 to TRBJ2-5; D is possibly TRBD2 (6 bases). The CDR3 is 13 amino acids. Germline V gene lookup returns CDR1 SNHLY and CDR2 FYNNEI. Trimming removed 6 bases at V and 5 bases at J, with 13 bases between.